This is a list of T cell receptor beta chains from one sample in a study of memory B cells and T cells in multiple sclerosis. Profiling relied on immunoSEQ multiplex PCR, and the TCRdb table lists in-frame clones only, not all of them. The sample has about 12,000 clones; 70% to 90% are singletons. Antigens of these TCRs are unknown. Sequencing was carried out using PBMCs from blood kept in culture. Receptor source: a human donor with multiple sclerosis. Both conserved end residues are trimmed from each CDR3.

TRBV5-1	TRBJ1-2	ASSLAATLYYGYT
TRBV4-1	TRBJ1-4	ASSQIRDGGEKLF
TRBV6-5	TRBJ1-6	ASRFRGNSPLH
TRBV6-1	TRBJ2-1	ASVGGTGSYNEQF
TRBV6-5	TRBJ1-1	ASTKGALMNTEAF
TRBV6-5	TRBJ1-4	ASRSTRGFNEKLF
TRBV5-1	TRBJ1-5	ASSPGLFNQPQH
TRBV9	TRBJ2-1	ASSVWGDEEQF
TRBV28	TRBJ1-1	ASSEFVAANTEAF
TRBV6-5	TRBJ2-1	ASSPLSYNEQF
TRBV28	TRBJ1-1	ASGDLLGTEAF
TRBV28	TRBJ1-5	ASGGLGTGPNQPQH
TRBV4-2	TRBJ1-4	ASSQNLQGNNEKLF
TRBV27	TRBJ1-1	ASSTQTGTGGFTEAF
TRBV7-3	TRBJ2-2	ASSPWGGYTGELF
TRBV10-3	.	AISVQGGYEQY
TRBV7-9	TRBJ1-1	ASTPHVGQGTEAF
TRBV5-4	TRBJ1-4	ASSLDRGQEKLF
TRBV6-6	TRBJ2-7	ASSGTGRQYFDEQY
TRBV6-1	TRBJ1-6	ASSVGAFNSPLH
TRBV9	TRBJ2-3	ASSARQGGTTDTQY
TRBV5-6	TRBJ2-7	ASSLLYRGFPYEQY
TRBV2	TRBJ2-7	ASSGGLYEQY
TRBV27	TRBJ1-1	ASSSPIGRGMNTEAF
TRBV7-3	TRBJ1-2	ASSLDPGGNGYT
TRBV15	TRBJ2-1	ATSRDKIGDEQF
TRBV10-1	TRBJ1-2	ASSMTEGSRKTYGYT
TRBV6-5	TRBJ1-2	ASSRDRPEYGYT
TRBV5-6	TRBJ1-2	ASSGKVDYGYT
TRBV6-4	TRBJ2-1	ASSPTSGSYNEQF
TRBV19	TRBJ1-1	ASSIGWTEAF
TRBV27	TRBJ2-7	ASSLGLVSYEQY
TRBV5-1	TRBJ2-4	ASSLGSASGVQGAKNIQY
TRBV18	TRBJ2-7	ASSPPTGFGEQY
TRBV2	TRBJ2-2	ASSEVQGANTGELF
TRBV9	TRBJ1-3	ASSVEGVPGNTIY
TRBV5-1	TRBJ2-1	ASSLEGTSDNEQF
TRBV11-2	TRBJ2-7	ASNDLAEKGSYEQY
TRBV23-1	TRBJ2-3	ASSLPRAFTQY
TRBV12-5	TRBJ2-7	ASGLDRVHEQY
TRBV5-8	TRBJ2-7	ASSLMLGSTENYEQY
TRBV21-1	TRBJ2-2	ASSKPSRTGPADTGELF
TRBV7-9	TRBJ2-5	ASSLVRRSLETQY
TRBV9	TRBJ2-3	ASSVRGPPDTQY
TRBV5-1	TRBJ2-7	ASSLAGALLSYEQY
TRBV5-1	TRBJ2-5	ASTLGASGGPGETQY
TRBV11-3	TRBJ1-1	ASSPPGTSEPNTEAF